Presented here are 18 T cell receptor beta chains from one specimen sequenced in a study of PD-1 blockade in classical Hodgkin lymphoma. All the patients suffered relapse after autologous stem cell transplantation, and brentuximab vedotin exposure differed. TCRdb's copy holds only in-frame clones and misses some; the assay was immunoSEQ multiplex PCR. The sample records roughly 62,000 clones, approximately 88% being singletons. The sample in question was peripheral blood mononuclear cells (PBMCs), obtained at baseline. These receptors were taken from a human donor with classical Hodgkin lymphoma.

DNA for the CDR3: TGCGCCAGCAGCCAGCTCGAGAACTATGGCTACACCTTC. It is translated as CASSQLENYGYTF. V usage is TRBV4-1 and J usage is TRBJ1-2, with no clear D. Germline CDR1 and CDR2: MGHRA and YSYEKL. V was pared by 3 bases and J by 2 bases, with 7 bases between. This CDR3 is built from 13 residues.

This chain joins TRBV2 and TRBJ2-4, with 16 bases identical to TRBD2. Trimming removed 6 bases from V and 0 bases from J; junction bases left unmatched: 5. Germline V gene sequence: CDR1 SNHLY, CDR2 FYNNEI. This CDR3 is built from 18 residues. The CDR3 DNA follows: TGTGCCAGCAGGGGACTAGCGGGGGGGCCCCTAGCCAAAAACATTCAGTACTTC. It codes for CASRGLAGGPLAKNIQYF.

This chain links TRBV4-3 with TRBJ1-1; 7 nucleotides line up with TRBD1. This CDR3 comprises 14 residues. Germline CDR1 LGHNA, CDR2 YSLEER. The junction had 4 bases not matched to a gene; V was cut back by 3 bases and J by 3 bases. The CDR3 bases are TGCGCCAGCAGCCAGGTCACAGGGGACACTGAAGCTTTCTTT. It translates to CASSQVTGDTEAFF.

The chain links TRBV7-6 to TRBJ1-2, with 7 bases matching TRBD1. The CDR3 spans 16 residues. After removal of 1 base from V and 11 bases from J, the junction contained 16 bases not matched to a gene. Germline assignment: CDR1 SGHVS and CDR2 FNYEAQ. The CDR3 sequence is CASSLELLWGQSRYTF. The CDR3 DNA sequence: TGTGCCAGCAGCTTAGAGCTTTTGTGGGGACAGTCTCGGTACACCTTC.

This clone has just one count. CDR3 loop: CASSFTRGGEQYF. The CDR3 nucleotides read TGTGCCAGCAGCTTTACCAGGGGTGGCGAGCAGTACTTC. The chain combines TRBV5-6 with TRBJ2-7, with D perhaps matching TRBD1 (6 bases). Germline values: CDR1 SGHDT, CDR2 YYEEEE. The CDR3 sequence is 13 residues long. Trimming cost V 2 bases and J 6 bases, with 12 bases left between them.

The genes are TRBV28 and TRBJ2-1; TRBD2 might be the D (5 bases). The V and J ends lost 7 bases and 7 bases respectively, with 20 bases between them. CDR1 is MDHEN and CDR2 is SYDVKM in the germline V gene. The CDR3 has 15 residues. This CDR3 is CASTLPGSYENEQFF. CDR3 in DNA: TGTGCCAGCACCCTGCCGGGATCGTACGAAAATGAGCAGTTCTTC.

This rearrangement joins TRBV6-5 to TRBJ2-7; TRBD2 might be the D (6 bases). This CDR3 is 14 amino acids long. The germline CDR1 and CDR2 sequences are MNHEY and SVGAGI. Trimming left V 5 bases short and J 2 bases short, with 13 bases between. Written as DNA, the CDR3 is TGTGCCAGCAGTAGCGCGGGGCCTACCTACGAGCAGTACTTC. Protein product: CASSSAGPTYEQYF.

A few counts support this clone. This chain connects TRBV25-1 to TRBJ1-2, with 7 positions matching TRBD1. The germline V gene has CDR1 MGHDK and CDR2 SYGVNS. This CDR3 has 16 residues. V shed 1 base and J 6 bases; nucleotides not matched to a gene: 11. The DNA for the CDR3 is TGTGCCAGCAGTGAATCTCCGTCGACAGGGCGGGATGGCTACACCTTC. This sequence encodes CASSESPSTGRDGYTF.

The rearrangement links TRBV15 to TRBJ1-1; D gene uncertain. Between the trimmed V and J ends, which lost 0 bases and 7 bases, there was a span of 12 bases. The germline gives CDR1 LNHNV, CDR2 YYDKDF (reference sequence). The CDR3 has 14 amino acids. CDR3 sequence: CATSRDKAGFEAFF. CDR3 nucleotide sequence: TGTGCCACCAGCAGAGATAAGGCGGGGTTTGAAGCTTTCTTT.

V is TRBV6-6 and J is TRBJ1-1, with D tentatively TRBD1 (5 bases). CDR1 and CDR2 from the germline V gene are MNHNY and SVGAGI (reference sequence). Trimming stripped 2 bases from V and 4 bases from J, with 11 bases between. This CDR3 region has 14 residues. The DNA for the CDR3 is TGTGCCAGCAGTTACGGGGGGGGAGGCACTGAAGCTTTCTTT. Protein product: CASSYGGGGTEAFF.

The rearrangement links TRBV10-1 to TRBJ1-5, with 7 bases fitting TRBD1. V lost 4 bases and J lost 4; bases outside the gene matches: 10. CDR1 is WNHNN, CDR2 SYGVQD, per germline (reference sequence). The CDR3 has 16 amino acids. The CDR3 here is CASSGGDSATNQPQHF. The CDR3 DNA is TGCGCCAGCAGTGGGGGGGACAGCGCAACTAATCAGCCCCAGCATTTT.

Details on this clone: A single base separates this from a much larger clone, so it may be a read error. The sample holds other DNA sequences that translate to the same CDR3. This chain connects TRBV6-6 to TRBJ1-2; 9 bases line up with TRBD1. The ends lost 5 bases at V and 3 bases at J; junction bases unmatched: 7. Germline lookup yields CDR1 MNHNY and CDR2 SVGAGI (reference sequence). CDR3 size: 15 residues. The CDR3 nucleotides are TGTGCCAGCAGTCCAAGGACAGGGGCCCACTATGGCTACACCTTC. It is translated as CASSPRTGAHYGYTF.

V is TRBV9 and J is TRBJ2-1; D not resolved. The V and J ends lost 0 bases and 5 bases respectively, with 3 bases between them. CDR1 is SGDLS and CDR2 is YYNGEE in the germline V gene. The CDR3 length is 12 residues. The CDR3 DNA is TGTGCCAGCAGCGTAGGGGACAATGAGCAGTTCTTC. Amino acid sequence: CASSVGDNEQFF.

The chain carries TRBV6-5 and TRBJ1-6; no clear D gene. The germline CDR1 and CDR2 sequences are MNHEY and SVGAGI. Trimming removed 6 bases at V and 6 bases at J, with 15 bases between. The CDR3 is made up of 15 amino acids. The CDR3: CASRREPPSNSPLHF. CDR3 nucleotide sequence: TGTGCCAGCAGGAGAGAGCCCCCATCTAATTCACCCCTCCACTTT.

The gene calls are TRBV30 and TRBJ1-6; maybe TRBD1 (5 bases). CDR3 size: 16 residues. Trimming took off 0 bases at V and 10 bases at J, with 19 bases between the two ends. Germline assignment: CDR1 GTSNPN and CDR2 SVGIG (reference sequence). The CDR3 DNA sequence: TGTGCCTGGAGTGTAAGTGTTGTCCAGGGCGGGTCACCCCTCCACTTT. This gives the protein CAWSVSVVQGGSPLHF.

V and J are TRBV2 and TRBJ2-5; 15 positions match TRBD2. CDR3 length: 17 residues. The ends lost 5 bases at V and 4 bases at J; junction bases unmatched: 8. The germline gives CDR1 SNHLY, CDR2 FYNNEI. CDR3 region: CASSSLGLAGGPETQYF. DNA of the CDR3: TGTGCCAGCAGTTCCCTTGGACTAGCGGGGGGGCCAGAGACCCAGTACTTC.

This clone showed up many times. The CDR3 nucleotides read TGTGCCAGCAGCCGACAGGGCAATCAGCCCCAGCATTTT. Residues: CASSRQGNQPQHF. The chain links TRBV7-9 to TRBJ1-5; D perhaps matches TRBD1 (6 bases). V was cut by 5 bases and J by 2 bases, with 7 bases left in between. The CDR3 length is 13 residues. Germline V CDR1 and CDR2: SEHNR, FQNEAQ (reference sequence).

This clone has only one observation. The DNA of the CDR3 is TGTGCCAGCAGTCCACTAGCGGGGCAGTACAATGAGCAGTTCTTC. This codes for CASSPLAGQYNEQFF. The chain employs TRBV27 and TRBJ2-1; 10 nucleotides agree with TRBD2. The ends lost 5 bases at V and 4 bases at J; junction bases unmatched: 5. The germline gives CDR1 MNHEY, CDR2 SMNVEV (reference sequence). The CDR3 covers 15 residues.